This T cell receptor beta chain was documented in a study of beta chain features in type 1 diabetes. The wider study: Cell yields, gender and age were similar in healthy donors and patients. General study findings and limits: Across all four CD4+ subsets, people with type 1 diabetes showed modestly shorter TCRB CDR3s. cDNA sequencing could over-represent cells with high TCR expression. Any HLA effect on TCRB rearrangement was left unresolved by small sub-analyses. Shorter templates may be favored by PCR, equally so in patients and controls.

V shed 2 bases and J 6 bases; nucleotides not matched to a gene: 12. CDR1 SEHNR and CDR2 FQNEAQ come from the germline V gene (reference sequence). The CDR3 runs to 16 residues. This clone was seen a few times. Antigen specificity is unknown. Expressed TCRB transcripts were sequenced, since all the RNA that had been isolated was reverse transcribed. The method was immunoSEQ multiplex PCR; TCRdb's version includes in-frame clones alone and lacks a portion of them. The repertoire includes about 190,000 clones, almost 8% of them detected once, and 0.5% sits in the top ten. The sequence derives from a man aged 18-30 years with type 1 diabetes. The chain couples TRBV7-9 to TRBJ2-5; 7 nucleotides agree with TRBD1. Sequenced: central memory CD4+ T cells from blood. The CDR3 region is CASSLSGEHRGKTQYF. In DNA, the CDR3 is TGTGCCAGCAGCTTATCCGGGGAACACAGGGGCAAGACCCAGTACTTC.